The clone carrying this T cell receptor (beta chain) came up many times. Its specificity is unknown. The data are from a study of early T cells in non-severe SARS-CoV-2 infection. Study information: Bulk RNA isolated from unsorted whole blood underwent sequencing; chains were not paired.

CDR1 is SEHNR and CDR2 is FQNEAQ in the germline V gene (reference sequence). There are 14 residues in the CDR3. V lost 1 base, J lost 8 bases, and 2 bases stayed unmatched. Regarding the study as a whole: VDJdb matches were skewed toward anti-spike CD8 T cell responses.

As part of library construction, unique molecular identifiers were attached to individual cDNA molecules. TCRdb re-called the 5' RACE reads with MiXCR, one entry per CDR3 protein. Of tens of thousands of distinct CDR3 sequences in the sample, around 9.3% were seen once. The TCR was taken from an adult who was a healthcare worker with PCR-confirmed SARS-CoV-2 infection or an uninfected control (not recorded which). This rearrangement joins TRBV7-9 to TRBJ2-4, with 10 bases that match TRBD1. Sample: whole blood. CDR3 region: CASSLGDRGDIQYF. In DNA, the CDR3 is TGTGCCAGCAGCTTAGGGGACAGGGGCGACATTCAGTACTTC.